Each of the 22 T cell receptor beta chains below was sequenced from the same sample in a study of T cells in localized non-small cell lung cancer. The method was immunoSEQ multiplex PCR; TCRdb's version includes in-frame clones alone and lacks a portion of them. The sample holds 30,000 to 40,000 clones, almost 90% seen once. Here the sequenced sample was peripheral blood, taken before any cancer treatment. The receptors shown here come from a man aged 40 to 70 with stage I lung adenocarcinoma.

The V gene is TRBV7-9, the J gene TRBJ1-6, with TRBD1 matching over 8 bases. After removal of 5 bases from V and 8 bases from J, the junction contained 11 bases not matched to a gene. The V gene's germline CDR1 is SEHNR and CDR2 FQNEAQ (reference sequence). The CDR3 is 16 residues long. CDR3 coding DNA: TGTGCCAGCAGCAGCGACAGGGGAGTGGTGCATTCACCCCTCCACTTT. This gives the protein CASSSDRGVVHSPLHF.

The CDR3 loop is CASSYSTANTEAFF. CDR3 DNA: TGTGCCAGCAGTTACTCGACAGCCAACACTGAAGCTTTCTTT. The chain employs TRBV6-5 and TRBJ1-1; maybe TRBD1 (5 bases). V shed 0 bases and J shed 2 bases, with 7 bases lying between them. The CDR3 extends over 14 amino acids. From germline, CDR1 is MNHEY and CDR2 SVGAGI.

The chain recombines TRBV5-1 with TRBJ1-1; tentatively, D is TRBD1 (6 bases). The CDR3 covers 14 residues. From germline, CDR1 is SGHRS and CDR2 YFSETQ. V lost 1 base, J lost 8 bases, and 15 bases lay in between. The CDR3 is CASSLTGPISEAFF. The DNA of the CDR3 is TGCGCCAGCAGCTTGACAGGGCCTATTTCGGAAGCTTTCTTT.

J is TRBJ1-1 and V is TRBV7-9; unclear D gene. Trimming took off 5 bases at V and 2 bases at J, with 9 bases between the two ends. Germline V gene lookup returns CDR1 SEHNR and CDR2 FQNEAQ (reference sequence). The CDR3 covers 13 residues. The CDR3 reads CASSLSGNTEAFF. Written as DNA, the CDR3 is TGTGCCAGCAGCCTTTCGGGTAACACTGAAGCTTTCTTT. Based on the CDR3 plus reference TRBV7-9 and TRBJ1-1, the full variable domain is DTGVSQNPRHKITKRGQNVTFRCDPISEHNRLYWYRQTLGQGPEFLTYFQNEAQLEKSRLLSDRFSAERPKGSFSTLEIQRTEQGDSAMYLCASSLSGNTEAFFGQGTRLTVV.

Only one count was recorded for this clone. This chain connects TRBV10-3 to TRBJ2-1; 11 bases fit TRBD2. Germline V gives CDR1 ENHRY, CDR2 SYGVKD. With V trimmed by 8 bases and J by 8 bases, 14 bases remained unmatched. CDR3 length: 16 amino acids. CDR3 DNA: TGTGCCATCCGGACTAGCGGGTATCCAACCCCGGATGAGCAGTTCTTC. Translating gives CAIRTSGYPTPDEQFF.

The chain uses TRBV2 and TRBJ2-2, with D tentatively TRBD2 (7 bases). Germline CDR1 and CDR2: SNHLY and FYNNEI. The V end lost 7 bases, the J end lost 0 bases, and 12 bases lay between the germline ends. This CDR3 has 15 residues. The CDR3 DNA is TGTGCCAGCAAATTCGGGGGGCCGAACACCGGGGAGCTGTTTTTT. Its protein is CASKFGGPNTGELFF. Full variable domain (missing parts from reference TRBV2 and TRBJ2-2): EPEVTQTPSHQVTQMGQEVILRCVPISNHLYFYWYRQILGQKVEFLVSFYNNEISEKSEIFDDQFSVERPDGSNFTLKIRSTKLEDSAMYFCASKFGGPNTGELFFGEGSRLTVL.

This clone was picked up one time. The chain is built from TRBV27 and TRBJ1-1; D uncertain. Between the trimmed V and J ends, which lost 2 bases and 1 base, there was a span of 5 bases. This CDR3 has 13 residues. Germline lookup yields CDR1 MNHEY and CDR2 SMNVEV (reference sequence). DNA for the CDR3: TGTGCCAGCAGTTTAAAGGGGAACACTGAAGCTTTCTTT. This codes for CASSLKGNTEAFF.

The chain links TRBV2 to TRBJ1-4; unclear D gene. The ends were cut back, 1 base at V and 8 bases at J, with 14 bases in the middle. The CDR3 totals 15 residues. Germline CDR1 and CDR2: SNHLY and FYNNEI. The CDR3 DNA is TGTGCCAGCAGTGAAGGATCGAGGGTAGGGGAAAAACTGTTTTTT. It is translated as CASSEGSRVGEKLFF.

The J gene is TRBJ2-3, the V gene TRBV9; D call uncertain. This CDR3 spans 14 amino acids. Germline values: CDR1 SGDLS, CDR2 YYNGEE. With 2 bases removed from V and 1 base from J, the gap between germline ends came to 8 bases. The CDR3 loop is CASSVNGGTDTQYF. CDR3 nucleotides: TGTGCCAGCAGCGTGAACGGAGGCACAGATACGCAGTATTTT.

The chain has TRBV5-1 and TRBJ2-7, with 7 positions matching TRBD1. The CDR3 runs 14 residues. Looked up from germline, CDR1 is SGHRS and CDR2 is YFSETQ. The junction had 4 bases not matched to a gene; V was cut back by 4 bases and J by 0 bases. In DNA form, the CDR3 reads TGCGCCAGCAGCCGGGACAGCGTCTCCTACGAGCAGTACTTC. This sequence encodes CASSRDSVSYEQYF.

The gene calls are TRBV2 and TRBJ1-4; D uncertain. Trimming stripped 7 bases from V and 4 bases from J, with 13 bases between. The CDR3 sequence is 14 residues long. Germline CDR1 and CDR2: SNHLY and FYNNEI. The CDR3 sequence is CASMWTESNEKLFF. The CDR3 DNA sequence: TGTGCCAGCATGTGGACGGAAAGTAATGAAAAACTGTTTTTT.

The genes are TRBV5-4 and TRBJ1-4, with a possible D match to TRBD1 (6 bases). Trimming shortened V by 4 bases and J by 10 bases, and 17 bases separated the two germline ends. CDR3 size: 14 residues. Germline CDR1 SGHNT, CDR2 YYREEE (reference sequence). The CDR3 is CASSPQNHRAKLFF. The CDR3 DNA reads as TGTGCCAGCAGCCCACAAAACCACAGGGCAAAACTGTTTTTT.

The rearrangement uses TRBV11-2 and TRBJ2-5, with 7 nucleotides matching TRBD1. Germline V lookup: CDR1 SGHAT, CDR2 FQNNGV. Losses at the gene ends were 5 bases for V and 3 bases for J; bases not matched to a gene: 3. This CDR3 has 13 residues. The CDR3 here is CASSPGQEETQYF. The DNA for the CDR3 is TGTGCCAGCAGCCCCGGACAGGAAGAGACCCAGTACTTC.

This chain links TRBV18 with TRBJ1-2, with 9 positions matching TRBD1. The CDR3 loop spans 20 amino acids. Germline V gene lookup returns CDR1 KGHSH and CDR2 LQKENI. The J segment lost 1 base and the V segment lost 2 bases, leaving 17 bases of the junction unmatched. DNA of the CDR3: TGTGCCAGCTCACCAAGGCAAATCGCGTTTGGGACAGGGAGTAACTATGGCTACACCTTC. Translated, it gives CASSPRQIAFGTGSNYGYTF.

This sequence joins TRBV6-1 and TRBJ1-2; D unclear. The germline gives CDR1 MNHNS, CDR2 SASEGT. This CDR3 has 14 residues. V lost 7 bases and J 6 bases, leaving 18 bases between the germline ends. This CDR3 is CASTPSGRGHGYTF. DNA for the CDR3: TGTGCCAGCACTCCCTCGGGCAGAGGGCATGGCTACACCTTC.

V and J are TRBV5-6 and TRBJ2-3; D is uncertain. The V end was cut by 2 bases, the J end by 2 bases, with 0 bases between. This CDR3 is built from 11 residues. CDR1 is SGHDT and CDR2 is YYEEEE in the germline V gene. The CDR3 region is CASSFTDTQYF. CDR3 nucleotides: TGTGCCAGCAGCTTCACAGATACGCAGTATTTT.

This chain connects TRBV18 to TRBJ2-7; D is perhaps TRBD2 (6 bases). The CDR3 loop spans 15 amino acids. The germline V gene has CDR1 KGHSH and CDR2 LQKENI. The V gene lost 3 bases and the J gene lost 4 bases, with 16 bases spanning the gap. Here the CDR3 reads CASSPRRGSTYEQYF. The DNA for the CDR3 is TGTGCCAGCTCACCTCGGAGGGGATCTACTTACGAGCAGTACTTC.

The J gene is TRBJ2-7, the V gene TRBV7-8, with TRBD2 matching over 8 bases. CDR1 and CDR2 from the germline V gene are SGHVS and FQNEAQ. The CDR3 is 15 residues long. V was pared by 0 bases and J by 3 bases, with 4 bases of the junction left unmatched. CDR3 amino acids: CASSLAHGTSYEQYF. The CDR3 DNA follows: TGTGCCAGCAGCTTAGCGCATGGGACTAGCTACGAGCAGTACTTC.

The chain has TRBV30 and TRBJ2-1, with D hard to call. Germline V gives CDR1 GTSNPN, CDR2 SVGIG (reference sequence). The CDR3 covers 14 residues. V lost 0 bases and J lost 8, with 14 bases in between. This CDR3 reads CAWSVGYGKDEQFF. In nucleotides, the CDR3 is TGTGCCTGGAGTGTAGGTTATGGCAAAGATGAGCAGTTCTTC.

The gene calls are TRBV5-6 and TRBJ1-1; D might be TRBD1 (6 bases). Trimming stripped 4 bases from V and 11 bases from J, with 18 bases between. Germline CDR1 SGHDT, CDR2 YYEEEE. This CDR3 has 13 residues. For the CDR3, the DNA is TGTGCCAGCAGCACCCTCGGGGGGCGGCTGGCTTTCTTT. Translated: CASSTLGGRLAFF.

The rearrangement joins TRBV7-2 to TRBJ2-5; TRBD2 matches at 9 bases. The CDR3 has 16 amino acids. CDR1 and CDR2 (germline): SGHTA, FQGNSA. The J segment lost 5 bases and the V segment lost 5 bases, leaving 12 bases of the junction unmatched. CDR3 sequence reads: CASSPGGSGGLETQYF. DNA for the CDR3: TGTGCCAGCAGCCCCGGTGGTAGCGGGGGCCTGGAGACCCAGTACTTC. Variable domain in full (rest from reference TRBV7-2 and TRBJ2-5): GAGVSQSPSNKVTEKGKDVELRCDPISGHTALYWYRQSLGQGLEFLIYFQGNSAPDKSGLPSDRFSAERTGGSVSTLTIQRTQQEDSAVYLCASSPGGSGGLETQYFGPGTRLLVL.

The genes are TRBV6-1 and TRBJ2-1; TRBD2 might be the D (6 bases). V lost 4 bases and J lost 10, with 14 bases in between. The CDR3 sequence is 13 residues long. Germline CDR1 and CDR2: MNHNS and SASEGT. CDR3 nucleotides: TGTGCCAGCAGTGGGAGACTAGTCTGGGAGCAGTTCTTC. Translated, it gives CASSGRLVWEQFF.